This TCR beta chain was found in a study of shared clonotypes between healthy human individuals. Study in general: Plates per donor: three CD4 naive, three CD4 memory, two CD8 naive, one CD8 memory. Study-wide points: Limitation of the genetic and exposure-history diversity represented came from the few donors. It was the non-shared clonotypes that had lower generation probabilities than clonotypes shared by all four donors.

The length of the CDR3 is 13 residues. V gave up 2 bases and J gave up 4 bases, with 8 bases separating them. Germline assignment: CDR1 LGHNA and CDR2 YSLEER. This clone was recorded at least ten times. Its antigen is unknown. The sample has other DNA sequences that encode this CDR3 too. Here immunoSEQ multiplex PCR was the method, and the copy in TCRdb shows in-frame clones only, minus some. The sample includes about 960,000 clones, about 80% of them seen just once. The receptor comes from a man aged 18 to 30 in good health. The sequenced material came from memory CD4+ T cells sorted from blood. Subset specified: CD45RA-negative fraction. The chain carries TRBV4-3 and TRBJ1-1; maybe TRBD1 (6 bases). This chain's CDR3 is CASSQIRGTEAFF. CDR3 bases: TGCGCCAGCAGCCAAATCAGGGGCACTGAAGCTTTCTTT.